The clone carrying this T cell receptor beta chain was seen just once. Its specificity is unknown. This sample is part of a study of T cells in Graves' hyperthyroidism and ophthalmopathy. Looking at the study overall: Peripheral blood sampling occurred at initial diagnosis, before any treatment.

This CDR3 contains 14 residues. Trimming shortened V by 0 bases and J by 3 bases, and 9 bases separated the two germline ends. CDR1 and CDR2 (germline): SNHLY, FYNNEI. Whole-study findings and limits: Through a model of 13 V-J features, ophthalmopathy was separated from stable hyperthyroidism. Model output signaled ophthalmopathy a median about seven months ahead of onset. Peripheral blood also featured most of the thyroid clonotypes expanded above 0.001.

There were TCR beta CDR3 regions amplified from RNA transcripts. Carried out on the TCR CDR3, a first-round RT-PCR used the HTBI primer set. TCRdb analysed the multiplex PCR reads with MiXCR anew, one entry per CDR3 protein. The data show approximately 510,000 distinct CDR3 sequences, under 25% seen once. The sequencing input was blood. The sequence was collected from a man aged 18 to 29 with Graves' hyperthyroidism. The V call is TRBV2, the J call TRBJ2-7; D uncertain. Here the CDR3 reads CASSEASESYEQYF. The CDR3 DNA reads TGTGCCAGCAGTGAAGCTTCGGAGAGCTACGAGCAGTACTTC.